One sample yielded the 26 T cell receptor beta chains listed below, sequenced in a study of identical twins. TCRdb independently ran MiXCR on the 5' RACE reads; one entry per CDR3 protein. The sample records about 520,000 distinct CDR3 sequences, 20% to 25% being singletons. These same data were also listed under a study on T cells expressing NK-cell markers.

Sequencing was carried out using CD4+ T cells sorted from blood. The source of these receptors is a woman aged 18 to 35 in good health.

This chain uses TRBV12-3 or TRBV12-4 with TRBJ1-1, with TRBD1 matching 8 bases. The junction had 10 bases not matched to a gene; V was cut back by 5 bases and J by 11 bases. The CDR3 length is 13 residues. CDR3 DNA sequence: TGTGCCAGCAGTATAGGACAGGGATATGGCGCTTTCTTT. Translation: CASSIGQGYGAFF.

The rearrangement uses TRBV5-1 and TRBJ2-7; D is perhaps TRBD1 or TRBD2 (5 bases each). Trimming cost V 4 bases and J 2 bases, with 16 bases left between them. The length of the CDR3 is 15 residues. In germline, CDR1 is SGHRS, CDR2 YFSETQ. The CDR3 DNA reads as TGCGCCAGCAGCCCACTGGGACGGCAACCCTACGAGCAGTACTTC. Protein: CASSPLGRQPYEQYF.

A few counts support this clonotype. The V and J genes are TRBV15 and TRBJ2-7; D gene unclear. The CDR3 sequence is 15 residues long. Germline CDR1 and CDR2: LNHNV and YYDKDF (reference sequence). Trimming took off 5 bases at V and 3 bases at J, with 17 bases between the two ends. The CDR3 coding sequence is TGTGCCACCAGCCCGGGCGTAGGTCCTTTCTACGAGCAGTACTTC. Its protein product is CATSPGVGPFYEQYF.

This clonotype was counted a few times. This rearrangement joins TRBV5-1 to TRBJ2-1; possibly TRBD1 or TRBD2 for D (5 bases each). The CDR3 covers 16 residues. V lost 4 bases and J lost 7, with 21 bases in between. Looked up from germline, CDR1 is SGHRS and CDR2 is YFSETQ. The CDR3, as DNA: TGCGCCAGCAGCCACACCGGGGCCCAAAGGGAGAATGAGCAGTTCTTC. This encodes CASSHTGAQRENEQFF.

The rearrangement links TRBV6-1 to TRBJ2-1; 8 bases are shared with TRBD2. The germline CDR1 and CDR2 sequences are MNHNS and SASEGT. The CDR3 is made up of 17 amino acids. Losses at the gene ends were 6 bases for V and 4 bases for J; bases not matched to a gene: 14. The CDR3, as DNA: TGTGCCAGCAGCGGCCTCAGTACGCTAGCGGGTTACAATGAGCAGTTCTTC. This encodes CASSGLSTLAGYNEQFF.

The chain uses TRBV12-3 or TRBV12-4 and TRBJ1-2; D is uncertain. V lost 3 bases to trimming and J lost 2 bases, with 7 bases between them. This CDR3 has 13 amino acids. This chain's CDR3 is CASSFYKNYGYTF. The CDR3 coding sequence is TGTGCCAGCAGTTTTTATAAGAACTATGGCTACACCTTC.

The J gene is TRBJ1-1, the V gene TRBV20-1; D is unclear. Germline CDR1 is DFQATT and CDR2 is SNEGSKA (reference sequence). V lost 6 bases and J lost 0, with 11 bases in between. The CDR3 runs to 13 residues. CDR3 nucleotides: TGCAGTGCCAAGGGCCCGCTGAACACTGAAGCTTTCTTT. Translation: CSAKGPLNTEAFF.

The rearrangement uses TRBV20-1 and TRBJ1-3; D not resolved. CDR1 and CDR2 from the germline V gene are DFQATT and SNEGSKA (reference sequence). This CDR3 region has 13 residues. V was cut by 4 bases and J by 4 bases, with 11 bases left in between. This CDR3 is CSAKSPEGNTIYF. Written as DNA, the CDR3 is TGCAGTGCTAAAAGTCCGGAGGGAAACACCATATATTTT.

This clonotype was seen a single time. The V gene is TRBV5-6, the J gene TRBJ2-1; no clear D gene. Germline assignment: CDR1 SGHDT and CDR2 YYEEEE. The CDR3 totals 13 residues. Trimming took 1 base from V and 6 from J, leaving 8 bases between them. DNA for the CDR3: TGTGCCAGCAGCTTGAACAGCTTCAATGAGCAGTTCTTC. Translated, it gives CASSLNSFNEQFF.

This chain connects TRBV27 to TRBJ1-4; weak D call: TRBD1 (5 bases). The CDR3 totals 12 residues. CDR1 is MNHEY, CDR2 SMNVEV, per germline (reference sequence). V was clipped by 6 bases and J by 10 bases, with 12 bases between them. CDR3 sequence (DNA): TGTGCCAGCAGCCGGCAGGGAGGAAAACTGTTTTTT. Translating it yields CASSRQGGKLFF. Complete variable domain (other parts from reference TRBV27 and TRBJ1-4): EAQVTQNPRYLITVTGKKLTVTCSQNMNHEYMSWYRQDPGLGLRQIYYSMNVEVTDKGDVPEGYKVSRKEKRNFPLILESPSPNQTSLYFCASSRQGGKLFFGSGTQLSVL.

This rearrangement joins TRBV5-1 to TRBJ2-5, with TRBD2 identical over 8 bases. CDR3 size: 15 residues. Germline lookup yields CDR1 SGHRS and CDR2 YFSETQ. The trim removed 3 bases at V and 2 bases at J, leaving 6 bases unmatched. CDR3 in amino acids: CASSWRAGDQETQYF. Here the CDR3 DNA reads TGCGCCAGCAGCTGGCGAGCGGGGGATCAAGAGACCCAGTACTTC.

This clonotype was detected many times. The rearrangement joins TRBV20-1 to TRBJ1-2; tentatively, D is TRBD1 (5 bases). Trimming removed 7 bases at V and 8 bases at J, with 17 bases between. The germline V gene encodes CDR1 DFQATT and CDR2 SNEGSKA (reference sequence). This CDR3 spans 12 amino acids. The CDR3 bases are TGCAGTGGCAAGACAGTTTCCTGGGGCTACACCTTC. Translation gives CSGKTVSWGYTF.

This clonotype was seen a handful of times. The DNA for the CDR3 is TGCGCCAGCAGCTGGGCTGGACAGGGGGGATACAATGAGCAGTTCTTC. It is translated as CASSWAGQGGYNEQFF. This sequence joins TRBV5-1 and TRBJ2-1, with 10 bases matching TRBD1. Germline trimming cut 3 bases from V and 4 bases from J; bases unmatched to any gene: 7. The CDR3 covers 16 residues. Germline CDR1 reads SGHRS; CDR2 reads YFSETQ.

The sample holds many counts of this clonotype. The CDR3 nucleotides read TGTGCCAGCAGCACGACAGGGTACGAGCAGTACTTC. Translated, it gives CASSTTGYEQYF. The chain recombines TRBV11-3 with TRBJ2-7; 7 nucleotides align to TRBD1. This CDR3 is 12 amino acids long. Losses at the gene ends were 5 bases for V and 4 bases for J; bases not matched to a gene: 2. The V gene's germline CDR1 is SGHNT and CDR2 YENEEA.

At least ten counts were recorded for this clonotype. The chain joins TRBV12-3 or TRBV12-4 to TRBJ2-2; D is possibly TRBD1 or TRBD2 (6 bases each). This CDR3 contains 16 residues. Trimming took off 2 bases at V and 1 base at J, with 11 bases between the two ends. The CDR3 sequence: CASSLPRGQNTGELFF. Here the CDR3 DNA reads TGTGCCAGCAGTTTACCCCGGGGGCAGAACACCGGGGAGCTGTTTTTT.

In this sample, this clonotype turned up many times. The gene calls are TRBV6-1 and TRBJ2-7; D is possibly TRBD1 (7 bases). The CDR3 runs to 13 residues. The germline V gene has CDR1 MNHNS and CDR2 SASEGT. The V gene lost 2 bases and the J gene lost 6 bases, with 11 bases spanning the gap. CDR3 DNA sequence: TGTGCCAGCAGTGAATGGAGGGGGCTCGAGCAGTACTTC. Translating it yields CASSEWRGLEQYF.

There are a few counts of this clonotype. The chain uses TRBV3-1 and TRBJ2-2; 9 nucleotides agree with TRBD2. The CDR3 sequence is 18 residues long. V was clipped by 4 bases and J by 8 bases; unmatched bases: 17. From germline, CDR1 is LGHDT and CDR2 YNNKEL (reference sequence). This CDR3 is CASSPQALAGLNGGELFF. In DNA form, the CDR3 reads TGTGCCAGCAGCCCCCAGGCGCTAGCGGGACTGAATGGGGGGGAGCTGTTTTTT.

The sample holds a few counts of this clonotype. The chain carries TRBV20-1 and TRBJ1-1, with unresolved D. Germline V gene data show CDR1 as DFQATT and CDR2 as SNEGSKA (reference sequence). V was pared by 5 bases and J by 2 bases, with 6 bases between. This CDR3 is built from 11 residues. The CDR3 DNA follows: TGCAGTGCTGACGGAAACACTGAAGCTTTCTTT. Its translation is CSADGNTEAFF.

The V call is TRBV7-8, the J call TRBJ2-3; 7 nucleotides align to TRBD1. V lost 1 base to trimming and J lost 7 bases; unmatched junction nucleotides: 5. Germline CDR1 is SGHVS and CDR2 is FQNEAQ. CDR3 length equals 14 residues. The CDR3 DNA reads TGTGCCAGCAGCTTAGGGACAGGACAAAATACGCAGTATTTT. It translates to CASSLGTGQNTQYF.

This clonotype was detected only once. This sequence joins TRBV9 and TRBJ2-1; 12 nucleotides match TRBD2. The CDR3 is made up of 15 amino acids. The junction had 4 bases not matched to a gene; V was cut back by 4 bases and J by 5 bases. CDR1 is SGDLS and CDR2 is YYNGEE in the germline V gene. The chain's CDR3 is CASSLTSGGHNEQFF. CDR3 DNA sequence: TGTGCCAGCAGCCTGACTAGCGGGGGACACAATGAGCAGTTCTTC.

This CDR3 reads CASSENPGWRNSPLHF. CDR3 bases: TGTGCCAGCAGTGAGAACCCCGGATGGAGAAATTCACCCCTCCACTTT. The rearrangement uses TRBV25-1 and TRBJ1-6; no firm D call. The CDR3 spans 16 residues. CDR1 MGHDK and CDR2 SYGVNS come from the germline V gene. V was shortened by 3 bases and J by 7 bases, with 16 bases between the two germline ends.

This chain links TRBV29-1 with TRBJ2-7; 15 positions match TRBD2. The CDR3 is 17 amino acids. Trimming took 6 bases from V and 0 from J; bases not matched to a gene: 9. The germline gives CDR1 SQVTM, CDR2 ANQGSEA. CDR3 sequence (DNA): TGCAGCGTGGGACTAGCGGGGGGCCGCGAAAGCTCCTACGAGCAGTACTTC. Protein: CSVGLAGGRESSYEQYF.

This clonotype was detected once. This sequence joins TRBV7-2 and TRBJ2-7; 7 nucleotides match TRBD2. CDR3 length: 15 amino acids. Looked up from germline, CDR1 is SGHTA and CDR2 is FQGNSA. Trimming took 6 bases from V and 4 from J; bases not matched to a gene: 12. The chain's CDR3 is CASSTTSDRSYEQYF. CDR3 nucleotide sequence: TGTGCCAGCAGTACTACTAGCGATAGAAGTTACGAGCAGTACTTC.

The chain has TRBV12-3 or TRBV12-4 and TRBJ2-7, with 7 positions matching TRBD2. V lost 8 bases and J lost 2; bases outside the gene matches: 6. The CDR3 length is 13 residues. Here the CDR3 DNA reads TGTGCCAGCCTCGAACGGGGGGCCTACGAGCAGTACTTC. This encodes CASLERGAYEQYF.

This clonotype was counted between two and nine times. This rearrangement joins TRBV10-3 to TRBJ2-3, with 13 bases that match TRBD2. This CDR3 comprises 14 residues. Germline trimming cut 4 bases from V and 5 bases from J; bases unmatched to any gene: 0. Germline-derived CDR1 and CDR2 are ENHRY and SYGVKD. The CDR3 reads CAISGTSGRDTQYF. The CDR3 DNA reads as TGTGCCATCAGTGGGACTAGCGGGAGAGATACGCAGTATTTT.

This clonotype was found many times. The J gene is TRBJ2-1, the V gene TRBV6-1; 8 nucleotides agree with TRBD2. The CDR3 is 12 amino acids. CDR1 MNHNS and CDR2 SASEGT come from the germline V gene. The ends lost 8 bases at V and 6 bases at J; junction bases unmatched: 3. CDR3 amino acids: CASRGGGNEQFF. The CDR3 region has the DNA TGTGCCAGCCGGGGGGGCGGCAATGAGCAGTTCTTC.